The 28 T cell receptor beta chains presented below share a single source sample, sequenced in a study of T cell responses to AZD1222 COVID-19 vaccine. Libraries were prepared by immunoSEQ multiplex PCR; TCRdb keeps only in-frame clonotypes and omits some of them. Among over 100,000 clones listed, 80% to 95% were seen once. The sequencing here drew on peripheral blood, taken on day 0 of AZD1222 vaccination. The receptors were sampled from an adult in good health.

The chain uses TRBV18 and TRBJ2-6, with D unclear. Trimming removed 6 bases from V and 1 base from J, with 16 bases in between. Germline loops: CDR1 KGHSH, CDR2 LQKENI. The CDR3 loop spans 17 amino acids. CDR3 sequence: CASSKISSLSGANVLTF. The DNA for the CDR3 is TGTGCCAGCTCTAAGATCTCTTCCCTTTCTGGGGCCAACGTCCTGACTTTC.

The chain couples TRBV19 to TRBJ1-2; 10 bases fit TRBD1. The germline V gene has CDR1 LNHDA and CDR2 SQIVND (reference sequence). Trimming at V came to 4 bases and at J to 8 bases, leaving 4 bases not matched to a gene. CDR3 length: 13 amino acids. The CDR3 nucleotides read TGTGCCAGTAGTAGACAGGGGGCTCGGGGCTACACCTTC. Its translation is CASSRQGARGYTF.

The chain employs TRBV6-4 and TRBJ2-7, with TRBD2 identical over 7 bases. In germline, CDR1 is MRHNA, CDR2 SNTAGT. The CDR3 is 15 residues long. V gave up 4 bases and J gave up 2 bases; unmatched junction bases: 8. The CDR3 bases are TGTGCCAGCAGTGTCGAGCGGGGTCCACCCTACGAGCAGTACTTC. Its translation is CASSVERGPPYEQYF.

The V call is TRBV4-3, the J call TRBJ1-3; TRBD1 matches 7 bases. CDR1 and CDR2 from the germline V gene are LGHNA and YSLEER. The J segment lost 4 bases and the V segment lost 3 bases, leaving 3 bases of the junction unmatched. This CDR3 contains 14 residues. The DNA of the CDR3 is TGCGCCAGCAGCCAGGGGACAGCGGGAAACACCATATATTTT. As protein: CASSQGTAGNTIYF.

The chain joins TRBV7-3 to TRBJ1-2; TRBD1 matches at 8 bases. The length of the CDR3 is 13 residues. Germline CDR1 SGHTA, CDR2 FQGTGA. J was trimmed by 3 bases and V by 5 bases; bases with no gene match: 2. CDR3 sequence (DNA): TGTGCCAGCAGCCTACAGGGGGACTATGGCTACACCTTC. Its translation: CASSLQGDYGYTF.

This chain connects TRBV5-1 to TRBJ1-6, with 11 bases that match TRBD1. This CDR3 comprises 17 residues. The junction had 6 bases not matched to a gene; V was cut back by 0 bases and J by 7 bases. The germline V gene has CDR1 SGHRS and CDR2 YFSETQ. In DNA, the CDR3 is TGCGCCAGCAGCTTGGTCCCGGGACAGGGGGGAAATTCACCCCTCCACTTT. It specifies CASSLVPGQGGNSPLHF.

The V gene is TRBV5-6, the J gene TRBJ2-1, with 8 nucleotides matching TRBD1. Looked up from germline, CDR1 is SGHDT and CDR2 is YYEEEE. V dropped 0 bases and J dropped 3; count of bases not matched to a gene: 5. CDR3 length: 16 amino acids. CDR3 region: CASSLAGGFIYNEQFF. The CDR3 coding sequence is TGTGCCAGCAGCTTGGCAGGGGGCTTCATCTACAATGAGCAGTTCTTC.

The chain links TRBV5-1 to TRBJ1-2; tentatively, D is TRBD1 (6 bases). Germline loops: CDR1 SGHRS, CDR2 YFSETQ. V lost 3 bases, J lost 3 bases, and 15 bases lay in between. The CDR3 length is 15 residues. CDR3 region: CASSSSNREHYGYTF. The CDR3 bases are TGCGCCAGCAGCTCTAGTAACAGGGAGCACTATGGCTACACCTTC.

This clone occurred once. The chain has TRBV6-5 and TRBJ2-1; 7 bases agree with TRBD1. The CDR3 sequence is 14 residues long. With 6 bases clipped from V and 9 bases from J, the junction kept 11 bases outside the gene matches. The V gene's germline CDR1 is MNHEY and CDR2 SVGAGI. As DNA, the CDR3 is TGTGCCAGCAGCATATACAGGGGCGAGGGTGAGCAGTTCTTC. Amino acid sequence: CASSIYRGEGEQFF.

The rearrangement links TRBV30 to TRBJ1-1; TRBD1 might be the D (5 bases). Germline V lookup: CDR1 GTSNPN, CDR2 SVGIG (reference sequence). Trimming cost V 2 bases and J 5 bases, with 6 bases left between them. The CDR3 runs 11 residues. The chain's CDR3 is CAWSRGTEAFF. The DNA of the CDR3 is TGTGCCTGGAGTCGGGGGACTGAAGCTTTCTTT.

The CDR3, as DNA: TGTGCCAGTAGTGTATCTACAGGGGGCCCTGAAGCTTTCTTT. It translates to CASSVSTGGPEAFF. V is TRBV19 and J is TRBJ1-1, with 9 bases identical to TRBD1. The V gene's germline CDR1 is LNHDA and CDR2 SQIVND (reference sequence). V lost 5 bases and J lost 6; bases outside the gene matches: 7. This CDR3 is built from 14 residues. The variable domain in full, completed from reference TRBV19 and TRBJ1-1, reads DGGITQSPKYLFRKEGQNVTLSCEQNLNHDAMYWYRQDPGQGLRLIYYSQIVNDFQKGDIAEGYSVSREKKESFPLTVTSAQKNPTAFYLCASSVSTGGPEAFFGQGTRLTVV.

This chain connects TRBV7-6 to TRBJ1-1; the match to TRBD1 covers 10 bases. The V segment lost 4 bases and the J segment 6 bases; nucleotides outside the gene matches: 14. The CDR3 sequence is 17 residues long. Germline CDR1 is SGHVS and CDR2 is FNYEAQ. CDR3 amino acids: CASSSSGTGDPLAEAFF. The CDR3 nucleotides are TGTGCCAGCAGCTCTTCGGGGACAGGGGACCCCCTTGCTGAAGCTTTCTTT. Using reference TRBV7-6 and TRBJ1-1 for the parts outside the CDR3, the full variable domain is GAGVSQSPRYKVTKRGQDVALRCDPISGHVSLYWYRQALGQGPEFLTYFNYEAQQDKSGLPNDRFSAERPEGSISTLTIQRTEQRDSAMYRCASSSSGTGDPLAEAFFGQGTRLTVV.

The chain couples TRBV7-9 to TRBJ2-7; tentatively, D is TRBD2 (5 bases). The CDR3 loop spans 13 amino acids. Trimming cost V 5 bases and J 1 base, with 9 bases left between them. Germline-derived CDR1 and CDR2 are SEHNR and FQNEAQ (reference sequence). In nucleotides, the CDR3 is TGTGCCAGCAGCCTCGGGATTTCCTACGAGCAGTACTTC. It yields the protein CASSLGISYEQYF.

The rearrangement joins TRBV19 to TRBJ1-4; 7 bases match TRBD1. The CDR3 has 13 residues. V shed 10 bases and J 10 bases; nucleotides not matched to a gene: 12. Germline CDR1 reads LNHDA; CDR2 reads SQIVND (reference sequence). The CDR3 DNA is TGTGCCACCTGGGGGACAGACATGAGAAAACTGTTTTTT. Amino acid sequence: CATWGTDMRKLFF.

The rearrangement links TRBV11-2 to TRBJ2-6, with a possible D match to TRBD1 (6 bases). The V end lost 5 bases, the J end lost 2 bases, and 10 bases lay between the germline ends. The CDR3 is 15 residues long. Germline-derived CDR1 and CDR2 are SGHAT and FQNNGV. CDR3 in amino acids: CASSAGQPGANVLTF. Written as DNA, the CDR3 is TGTGCCAGCAGCGCTGGACAGCCTGGGGCCAACGTCCTGACTTTC.

This chain joins TRBV2 and TRBJ1-2, with D perhaps matching TRBD1 (5 bases). V was cut by 7 bases and J by 1 base, with 13 bases left in between. Per the germline V gene, CDR1 is SNHLY and CDR2 is FYNNEI. This CDR3 has 14 amino acids. The CDR3 region is CASIFNRNNYGYTF. CDR3 DNA sequence: TGTGCCAGCATTTTTAACAGGAATAACTATGGCTACACCTTC.

V and J are TRBV7-2 and TRBJ1-6; D is possibly TRBD1 (5 bases). Germline CDR1 and CDR2: SGHTA and FQGNSA. V was clipped by 0 bases and J by 9 bases, with 6 bases between them. The CDR3 length is 13 residues. The CDR3 region is CASSLAGTSPLHF. CDR3 in DNA: TGTGCCAGCAGCTTAGCGGGGACTTCACCCCTCCACTTT.

V and J are TRBV5-1 and TRBJ1-4; 9 bases align to TRBD1. Per germline, CDR1 SGHRS and CDR2 YFSETQ. Trimming at V came to 4 bases and at J to 5 bases, leaving 6 bases not matched to a gene. The CDR3 totals 15 residues. The CDR3 DNA sequence: TGCGCCAGCAGCGAGTCCGGGACAGGGAATGAAAAACTGTTTTTT. This translates into CASSESGTGNEKLFF. The variable domain in full, with the rest retrieved from reference TRBV5-1 and TRBJ1-4, is KAGVTQTPRYLIKTRGQQVTLSCSPISGHRSVSWYQQTPGQGLQFLFEYFSETQRNKGNFPGRFSGRQFSNSRSEMNVSTLELGDSALYLCASSESGTGNEKLFFGSGTQLSVL.

The rearrangement links TRBV18 to TRBJ2-1; 8 bases agree with TRBD2. The CDR3 is 17 residues long. In germline, CDR1 is KGHSH, CDR2 LQKENI. V shed 3 bases and J 0 bases; nucleotides not matched to a gene: 7. CDR3 coding DNA: TGTGCCAGCTCACCCGTAGCGGGGAGGAGCTCCTACAATGAGCAGTTCTTC. Its protein is CASSPVAGRSSYNEQFF.

The chain employs TRBV7-2 and TRBJ2-7; 11 bases are shared with TRBD2. Looked up from germline, CDR1 is SGHTA and CDR2 is FQGNSA. The CDR3 covers 15 residues. J was trimmed by 7 bases and V by 1 base; bases with no gene match: 6. CDR3 protein: CASSLDRLAGGEQYF. CDR3 nucleotide sequence: TGTGCCAGCAGCTTAGACCGTCTAGCGGGGGGTGAGCAGTACTTC.

The chain couples TRBV20-1 to TRBJ1-1, with a possible D match to TRBD1 (6 bases). V lost 3 bases and J lost 11, with 19 bases in between. The CDR3 is 13 amino acids. Germline-derived CDR1 and CDR2 are DFQATT and SNEGSKA (reference sequence). The CDR3 loop is CSASGRGGFGAFF. CDR3 sequence (DNA): TGCAGTGCTAGTGGCAGGGGCGGTTTCGGGGCTTTCTTT.

The genes are TRBV18 and TRBJ1-1; TRBD1 is a possible D gene (6 bases). The V and J ends lost 5 bases and 7 bases respectively, with 11 bases between them. This CDR3 is 12 amino acids long. The germline V gene has CDR1 KGHSH and CDR2 LQKENI. DNA for the CDR3: TGTGCCAGCTCAGCCACAGGGCTTGAAGCTTTCTTT. Protein: CASSATGLEAFF.

The chain employs TRBV20-1 and TRBJ1-5; D unclear. The CDR3 is 13 amino acids. Germline V gene data show CDR1 as DFQATT and CDR2 as SNEGSKA (reference sequence). Trimming took 3 bases from V and 6 from J, leaving 12 bases between them. The CDR3 DNA is TGCAGTGCTAGTGAAGGGCCGGGTCAGCCCCAGCATTTT. Its protein product is CSASEGPGQPQHF.

The rearrangement uses TRBV5-1 and TRBJ1-1, with unresolved D. The CDR3 covers 14 residues. Germline-derived CDR1 and CDR2 are SGHRS and YFSETQ. V was clipped by 0 bases and J by 5 bases, with 11 bases between them. As DNA, the CDR3 is TGCGCCAGCAGCTTGGGGAGGGTAGTGACTGAAGCTTTCTTT. Amino acids: CASSLGRVVTEAFF.

The V call is TRBV13, the J call TRBJ2-3; 15 bases align to TRBD2. Germline V lookup: CDR1 PRHDT, CDR2 FYEKMQ (reference sequence). The V gene end was trimmed by 0 bases and the J gene end by 1 base; junction bases not matched to a gene: 11. The CDR3 runs 21 residues. In nucleotides, the CDR3 is TGTGCCAGCAGCTTAGGAGCAGTTGGACTAGCGGGGGGGCCCGGCACAGATACGCAGTATTTT. Residues: CASSLGAVGLAGGPGTDTQYF.

J is TRBJ2-1 and V is TRBV10-3; weak D call: TRBD1 (6 bases). The V gene lost 8 bases and the J gene lost 6 bases, with 8 bases spanning the gap. The CDR3 loop spans 11 amino acids. Germline CDR1 is ENHRY and CDR2 is SYGVKD. The CDR3 bases are TGTGCCATCGAAGGGGGCAATGAGCAGTTCTTC. Translated: CAIEGGNEQFF.

V gene TRBV6-2 or TRBV6-3 combines with J gene TRBJ1-1; D call uncertain. The ends were cut back, 1 base at V and 2 bases at J, with 2 bases in the middle. The CDR3 is 12 residues long. CDR1 is MNHEY, CDR2 SVGEGT, per germline. CDR3 in amino acids: CASSYYNTEAFF. CDR3 coding DNA: TGTGCCAGCAGTTACTATAACACTGAAGCTTTCTTT.

This rearrangement joins TRBV6-5 to TRBJ2-7; either TRBD1 or TRBD2 may supply D (7 bases each). Germline V gives CDR1 MNHEY, CDR2 SVGAGI. V shed 10 bases and J shed 0 bases, with 13 bases lying between them. The CDR3 consists of 13 residues. DNA for the CDR3: TGTGCCACCCAGGGGGGGATCTCCTACGAGCAGTACTTC. Encoded protein: CATQGGISYEQYF.